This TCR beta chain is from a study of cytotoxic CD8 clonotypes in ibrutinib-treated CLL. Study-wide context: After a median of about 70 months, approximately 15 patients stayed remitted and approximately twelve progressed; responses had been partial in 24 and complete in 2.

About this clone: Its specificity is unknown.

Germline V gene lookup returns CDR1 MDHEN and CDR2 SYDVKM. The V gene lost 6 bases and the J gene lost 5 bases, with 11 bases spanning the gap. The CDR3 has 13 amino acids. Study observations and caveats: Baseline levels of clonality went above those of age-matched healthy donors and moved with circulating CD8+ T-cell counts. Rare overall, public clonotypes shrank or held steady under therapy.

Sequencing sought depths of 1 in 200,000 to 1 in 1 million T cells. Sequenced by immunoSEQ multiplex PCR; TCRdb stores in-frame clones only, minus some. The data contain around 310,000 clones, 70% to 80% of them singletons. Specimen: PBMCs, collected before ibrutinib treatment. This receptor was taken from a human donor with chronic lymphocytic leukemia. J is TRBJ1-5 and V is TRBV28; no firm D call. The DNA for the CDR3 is TGTGCCAGCAGCATGAGGGCCTATCAGCCCCAGCATTTT. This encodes CASSMRAYQPQHF.